These T cell receptor beta chains were read from a single sample in a study of T-cell reconstitution after alpha-beta-depleted transplantation in children. Using its own MiXCR run on the PCR reads, TCRdb lists one record per CDR3 protein. The top ten clones hold around 2.2% of a sample with a few hundred thousand distinct CDR3 sequences, roughly 13% of them seen once. The sample consisted of PBMCs, mostly from graft donor cells, taken 360 days after TCRalphabeta/CD19-depleted stem cell transplant. Every receptor here comes from a male patient under 18 who had a stem cell transplant for acute myeloid leukemia, so the T cells may come from the graft donor. Each CDR3 is given with its conserved first and last residue. D genes are given only for firm matches. Expanded clones get a size class; other rows say once, few or many, or leave the size out.

size: NA
J: TRBJ2-1
D: NA
V: TRBV6-1
DNA: TGTGCCAGCTCCTTAGCGGCGAACTACAATGAGCAGTTCTTC
CDR3: CASSLAANYNEQFF

size: few
J: TRBJ2-7
D: TRBD1
V: TRBV20-1
DNA: TGCAGTGCTAGAGATCACAGGGGCTCCTACGAGCAGTACTTC
CDR3: CSARDHRGSYEQYF

size: NA
J: TRBJ2-6
D: NA
V: TRBV10-3
DNA: TGTGCCGTCAGTAGACAGGAACTATCTGGGGCCAACGTCCTGACTTTC
CDR3: CAVSRQELSGANVLTF

size: few
J: TRBJ2-7
D: NA
V: TRBV10-3
DNA: TGTGCCATCAGTGAGCCAGGGGAGCGGGGCTCCTACGAGCAGTACTTC
CDR3: CAISEPGERGSYEQYF

size: NA
J: TRBJ2-4
D: TRBD2
V: TRBV3-1
DNA: TGTGCCAGCAGCCGAACCTTTACGGGACTAGCGGGAGATGGGAACATTCAGTACTTC
CDR3: CASSRTFTGLAGDGNIQYF

size: few
J: TRBJ2-7
D: NA
V: TRBV20-1
DNA: TGCAGTGCTAGAGGCCCGGCCTTCTTTTCCGGGCAGTACTTC
CDR3: CSARGPAFFSGQYF

size: NA
J: TRBJ1-1
D: TRBD1
V: TRBV12-3/TRBV12-4
DNA: TGTGCCAGCAGTTTAGTGGACAGGGGGCATGTTAGTGGGATGAACACTGAAGCTTTCTTT
CDR3: CASSLVDRGHVSGMNTEAFF

size: NA
J: TRBJ2-7
D: NA
V: TRBV28
DNA: TGTGCCAGCGGCCGAGGGTACTACGAGCAGTACTTC
CDR3: CASGRGYYEQYF

size: NA
J: TRBJ2-5
D: NA
V: TRBV7-9
DNA: TGTGCCAGCAGCTTAGGTCCGGTTACCCAAGAGACCCAGTACTTC
CDR3: CASSLGPVTQETQYF

size: NA
J: TRBJ2-7
D: NA
V: TRBV20-1
DNA: TGCAGTGCTAGGTTTGTGGACTCCTACGAGCAGTACTTC
CDR3: CSARFVDSYEQYF

size: few
J: TRBJ1-1
D: NA
V: TRBV20-1
DNA: TGCAGTGCTAGAGATCTTAAGAGATGGTATGGGGGCACTGAAGCTTTCTTT
CDR3: CSARDLKRWYGGTEAFF

size: many
J: TRBJ2-4
D: TRBD2
V: TRBV11-2
DNA: TGTGCCAGCAGCTTACTGGGCGGACTAGCGAACCTACCAAACATTCAGTACTTC
CDR3: CASSLLGGLANLPNIQYF